This T cell receptor beta chain was identified during a study of T cell responses to AZD1222 COVID-19 vaccine. The method was immunoSEQ multiplex PCR; TCRdb's version includes in-frame clones alone and lacks a portion of them. The sample records over 55,000 clones, roughly 84% being singletons. This sequence originates from an adult in good health. The sequences come from peripheral blood, collected on day 0 of AZD1222 vaccination.

The CDR3 region has the DNA TGTGCCAGCATTCATACAGGGGGCGAGACTGAAGCTTTCTTT. The encoded protein is CASIHTGGETEAFF. The chain has TRBV5-5 and TRBJ1-1, with 9 positions matching TRBD1. The CDR3 is made up of 14 amino acids. Germline V gene lookup returns CDR1 SGHKS and CDR2 YYEKEE (reference sequence). The junction had 8 bases not matched to a gene; V was cut back by 6 bases and J by 5 bases.